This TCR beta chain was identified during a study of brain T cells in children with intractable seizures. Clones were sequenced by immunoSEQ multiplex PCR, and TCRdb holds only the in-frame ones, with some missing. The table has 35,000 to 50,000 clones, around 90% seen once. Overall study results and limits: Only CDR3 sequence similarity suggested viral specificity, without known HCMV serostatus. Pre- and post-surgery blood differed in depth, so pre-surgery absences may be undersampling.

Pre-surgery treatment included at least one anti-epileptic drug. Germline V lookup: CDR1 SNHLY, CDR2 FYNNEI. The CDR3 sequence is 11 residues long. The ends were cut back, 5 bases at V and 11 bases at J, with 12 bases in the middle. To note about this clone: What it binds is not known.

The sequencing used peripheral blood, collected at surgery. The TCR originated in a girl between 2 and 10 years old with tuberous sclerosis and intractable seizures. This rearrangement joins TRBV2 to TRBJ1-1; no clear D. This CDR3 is CASSFEVRAFF. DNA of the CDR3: TGTGCCAGCAGTTTCGAGGTTCGTGCTTTCTTT.